Below, one TCR beta chain is given with its context. This entry comes from a study of blood T cell repertoires in COVID-19. At the level of the study: COVID-19 samples, acute and convalescent, were from the United States, Italy and Spain. From T cells, B-cell-depleted T cells, or PBMCs came the material, which was cDNA or gDNA.

Germline V gives CDR1 SGHRS, CDR2 YFSETQ. Unmatched junction bases numbered 10, after V lost 0 bases and J lost 11 bases. The CDR3 has 15 amino acids. Original methodology: The authors estimated nucleated cell counts from reference gene primer amplification. TCRdb's table, derived via immunoSEQ multiplex PCR, lists solely in-frame clones and lacks some. V, J and clone size were drawn from that table, and D and trimming were deduced from the DNA. The data contain 200,000 to 250,000 clones, about 85% of them seen just once; the ten biggest clones take up 0.98%. The clonotype was recovered from a man aged 35 to 55 with acute or convalescent COVID-19. Sequences were obtained from peripheral blood. The chain joins TRBV5-1 to TRBJ1-1; TRBD1 aligns across 10 bases. As DNA, the CDR3 is TGCGCCAGCAGCTTGGCTGGGACAGGGGTAGGAGGGGCTTTCTTT. Protein: CASSLAGTGVGGAFF.